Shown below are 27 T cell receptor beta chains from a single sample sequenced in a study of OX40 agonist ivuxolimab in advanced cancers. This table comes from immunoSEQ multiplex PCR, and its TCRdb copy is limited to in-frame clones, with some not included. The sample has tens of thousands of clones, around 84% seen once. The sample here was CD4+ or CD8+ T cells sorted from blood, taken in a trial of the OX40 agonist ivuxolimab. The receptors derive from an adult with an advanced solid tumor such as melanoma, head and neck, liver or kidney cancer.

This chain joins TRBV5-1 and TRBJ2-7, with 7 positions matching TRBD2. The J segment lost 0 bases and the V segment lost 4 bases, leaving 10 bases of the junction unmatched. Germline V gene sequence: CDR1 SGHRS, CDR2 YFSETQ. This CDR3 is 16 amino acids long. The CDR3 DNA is TGCGCCAGCAGCGGATTAAGCGGGGTGGACTCCTACGAGCAGTACTTC. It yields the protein CASSGLSGVDSYEQYF.

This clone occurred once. The CDR3 bases are TGTGCCAGCTCCCAGGGACTAGCGGGGGGCCAGTACTTC. The encoded protein is CASSQGLAGGQYF. This rearrangement joins TRBV2 to TRBJ2-5; 15 bases line up with TRBD2. CDR1 SNHLY and CDR2 FYNNEI come from the germline V gene. The CDR3 loop spans 13 amino acids. V was pared by 8 bases and J by 10 bases, with 5 bases of the junction left unmatched.

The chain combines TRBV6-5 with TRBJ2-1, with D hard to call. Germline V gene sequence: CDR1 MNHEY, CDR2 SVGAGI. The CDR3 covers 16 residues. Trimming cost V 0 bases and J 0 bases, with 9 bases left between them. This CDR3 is CASSYSLLSSYNEQFF. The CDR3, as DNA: TGTGCCAGCAGTTACTCCCTCTTGAGCTCCTACAATGAGCAGTTCTTC.

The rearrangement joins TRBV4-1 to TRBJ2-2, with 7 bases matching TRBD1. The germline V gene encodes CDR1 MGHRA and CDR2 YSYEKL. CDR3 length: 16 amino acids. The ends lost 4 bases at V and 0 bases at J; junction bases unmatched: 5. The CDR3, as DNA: TGCGCCAGCAGCCGTTTGACAGGGTCGAACACCGGGGAGCTGTTTTTT. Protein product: CASSRLTGSNTGELFF.

This CDR3 is CASSLTGTTGTDTQYF. DNA for the CDR3: TGTGCCAGCAGCTTAACCGGGACCACGGGCACAGATACGCAGTATTTT. This chain joins TRBV7-3 and TRBJ2-3; D is tentatively TRBD1 or TRBD2 (5 bases each). The CDR3 is 16 residues long. Per germline, CDR1 SGHTA and CDR2 FQGTGA. Trimming took 0 bases from V and 1 from J, leaving 11 bases between them.

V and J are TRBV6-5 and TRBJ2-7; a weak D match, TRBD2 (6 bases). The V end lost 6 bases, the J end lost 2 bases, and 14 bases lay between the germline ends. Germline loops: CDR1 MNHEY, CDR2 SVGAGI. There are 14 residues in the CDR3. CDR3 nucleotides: TGTGCCAGCAGGGAGGGGATTGGGCCCTACGAGCAGTACTTC. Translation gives CASREGIGPYEQYF.

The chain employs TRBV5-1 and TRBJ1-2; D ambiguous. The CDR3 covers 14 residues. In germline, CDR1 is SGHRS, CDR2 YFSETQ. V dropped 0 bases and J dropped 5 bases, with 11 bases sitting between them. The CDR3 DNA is TGCGCCAGCAGCTTGGCACGGGCAGAGTATGGCTACACCTTC. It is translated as CASSLARAEYGYTF.

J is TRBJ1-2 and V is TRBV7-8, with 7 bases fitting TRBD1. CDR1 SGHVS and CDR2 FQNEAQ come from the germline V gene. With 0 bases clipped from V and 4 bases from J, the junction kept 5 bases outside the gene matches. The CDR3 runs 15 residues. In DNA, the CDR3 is TGTGCCAGCAGCTTAGCAGGGACAGCCGGCTATGGCTACACCTTC. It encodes CASSLAGTAGYGYTF. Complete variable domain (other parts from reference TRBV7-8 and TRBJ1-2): GAGVSQSPRYKVAKRGQDVALRCDPISGHVSLFWYQQALGQGPEFLTYFQNEAQLDKSGLPSDRFFAERPEGSVSTLKIQRTQQEDSAVYLCASSLAGTAGYGYTFGSGTRLTVV.

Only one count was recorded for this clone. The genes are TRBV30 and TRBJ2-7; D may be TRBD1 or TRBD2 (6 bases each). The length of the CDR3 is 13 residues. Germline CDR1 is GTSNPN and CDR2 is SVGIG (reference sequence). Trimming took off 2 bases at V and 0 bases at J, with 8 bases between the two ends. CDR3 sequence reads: CAWSRGRSYEQYF. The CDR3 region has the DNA TGTGCCTGGAGTCGGGGGCGCTCCTACGAGCAGTACTTC.

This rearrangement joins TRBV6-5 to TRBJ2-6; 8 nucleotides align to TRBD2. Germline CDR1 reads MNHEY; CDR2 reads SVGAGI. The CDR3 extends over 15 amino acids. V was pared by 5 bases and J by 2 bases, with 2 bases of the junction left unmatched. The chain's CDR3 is CASSPRGAGANVLTF. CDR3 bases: TGTGCCAGCAGTCCGCGGGGGGCTGGGGCCAACGTCCTGACTTTC.

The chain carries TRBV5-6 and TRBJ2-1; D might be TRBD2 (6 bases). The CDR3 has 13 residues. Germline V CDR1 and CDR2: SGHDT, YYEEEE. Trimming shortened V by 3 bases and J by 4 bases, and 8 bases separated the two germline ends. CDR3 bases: TGTGCCAGCAGCTACGGGAGATACAATGAGCAGTTCTTC. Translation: CASSYGRYNEQFF.

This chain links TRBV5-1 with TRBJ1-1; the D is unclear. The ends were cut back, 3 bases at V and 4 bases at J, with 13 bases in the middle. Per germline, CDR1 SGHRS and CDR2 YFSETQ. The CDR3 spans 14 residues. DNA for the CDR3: TGCGCCAGCAGCTCCCCAGGTGAAGGCACTGAAGCTTTCTTT. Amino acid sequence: CASSSPGEGTEAFF. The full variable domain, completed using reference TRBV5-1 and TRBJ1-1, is KAGVTQTPRYLIKTRGQQVTLSCSPISGHRSVSWYQQTPGQGLQFLFEYFSETQRNKGNFPGRFSGRQFSNSRSEMNVSTLELGDSALYLCASSSPGEGTEAFFGQGTRLTVV.

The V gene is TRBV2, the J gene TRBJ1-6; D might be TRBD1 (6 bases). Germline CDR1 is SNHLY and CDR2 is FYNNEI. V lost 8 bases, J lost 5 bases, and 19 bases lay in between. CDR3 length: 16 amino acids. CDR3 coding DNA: TGTGCCAGCGGGGGGGCCGGTCAGAGGGATAATTCACCCCTCCACTTT. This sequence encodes CASGGAGQRDNSPLHF.

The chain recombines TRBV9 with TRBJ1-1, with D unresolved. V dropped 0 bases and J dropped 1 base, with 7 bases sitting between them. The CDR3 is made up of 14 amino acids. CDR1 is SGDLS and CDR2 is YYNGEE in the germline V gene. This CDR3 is CASSVDISNTEAFF. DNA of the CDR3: TGTGCCAGCAGCGTAGACATCTCGAACACTGAAGCTTTCTTT.

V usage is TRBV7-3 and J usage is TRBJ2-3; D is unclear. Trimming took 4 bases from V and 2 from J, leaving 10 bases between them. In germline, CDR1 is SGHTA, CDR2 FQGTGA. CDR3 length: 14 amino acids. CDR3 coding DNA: TGTGCCAGCAGCTATGCCCAGGTCACAGATACGCAGTATTTT. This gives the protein CASSYAQVTDTQYF.

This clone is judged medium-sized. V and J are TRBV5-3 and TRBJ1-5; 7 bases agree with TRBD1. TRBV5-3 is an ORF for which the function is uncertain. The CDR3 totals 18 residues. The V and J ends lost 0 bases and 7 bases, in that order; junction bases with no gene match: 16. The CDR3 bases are TGTGCCAGAAGCTTGGTGGGGTTGAAGGGGGCAGGCCTGCAGCCCCAGCATTTT. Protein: CARSLVGLKGAGLQPQHF.

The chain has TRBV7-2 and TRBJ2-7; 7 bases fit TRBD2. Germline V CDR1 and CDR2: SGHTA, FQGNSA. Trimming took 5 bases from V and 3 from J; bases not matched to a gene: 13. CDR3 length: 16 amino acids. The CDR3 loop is CASSPRGAGVIYEQYF. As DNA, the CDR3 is TGTGCCAGCAGCCCCCGCGGGGCGGGAGTTATCTACGAGCAGTACTTC. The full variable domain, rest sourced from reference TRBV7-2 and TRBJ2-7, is GAGVSQSPSNKVTEKGKDVELRCDPISGHTALYWYRQSLGQGLEFLIYFQGNSAPDKSGLPSDRFSAERTGGSVSTLTIQRTQQEDSAVYLCASSPRGAGVIYEQYFGPGTRLTVT.

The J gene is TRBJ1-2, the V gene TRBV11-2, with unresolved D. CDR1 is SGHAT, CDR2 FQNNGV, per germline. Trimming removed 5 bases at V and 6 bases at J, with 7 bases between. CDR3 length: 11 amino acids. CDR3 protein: CASSESDGYTF. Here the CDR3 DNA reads TGTGCCAGCAGCGAATCGGATGGCTACACCTTC.

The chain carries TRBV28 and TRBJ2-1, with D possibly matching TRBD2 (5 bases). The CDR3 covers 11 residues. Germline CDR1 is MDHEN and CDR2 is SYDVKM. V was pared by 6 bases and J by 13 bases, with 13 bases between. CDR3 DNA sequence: TGTGCCAGCAGGCGGGCGCCGTACCAGTTCTTC. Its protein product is CASRRAPYQFF.

CDR3: CASSLHPSSYEQYF. CDR3 in DNA: TGCGCCAGCAGCTTGCATCCGAGCTCCTACGAGCAGTACTTC. This chain links TRBV5-1 with TRBJ2-7; no firm D call. Germline CDR1 is SGHRS and CDR2 is YFSETQ. Trimming took off 1 base at V and 0 bases at J, with 8 bases between the two ends. The CDR3 contains 14 residues.

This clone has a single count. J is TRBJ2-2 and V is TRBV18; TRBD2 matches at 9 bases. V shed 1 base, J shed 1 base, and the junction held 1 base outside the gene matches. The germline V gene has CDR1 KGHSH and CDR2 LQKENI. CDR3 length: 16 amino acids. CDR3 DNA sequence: TGTGCCAGCTCACCACAACTAGCGGGGAACACCGGGGAGCTGTTTTTT. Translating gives CASSPQLAGNTGELFF. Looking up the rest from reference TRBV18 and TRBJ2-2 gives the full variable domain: NAGVMQNPRHLVRRRGQEARLRCSPMKGHSHVYWYRQLPEEGLKFMVYLQKENIIDESGMPKERFSAEFPKEGPSILRIQQVVRGDSAAYFCASSPQLAGNTGELFFGEGSRLTVL.

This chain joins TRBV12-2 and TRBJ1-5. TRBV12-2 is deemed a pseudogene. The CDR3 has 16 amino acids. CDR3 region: CASRSVGFGGNQPQHF. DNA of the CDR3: TGTGCAAGTCGCTCCGTCGGTTTTGGAGGCAATCAGCCCCAGCATTTT.

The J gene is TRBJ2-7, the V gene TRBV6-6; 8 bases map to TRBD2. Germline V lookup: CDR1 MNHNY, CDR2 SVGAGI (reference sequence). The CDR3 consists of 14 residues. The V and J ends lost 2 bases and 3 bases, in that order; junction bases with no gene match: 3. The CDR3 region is CASSYPGRGYEQYF. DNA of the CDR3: TGTGCCAGCAGTTACCCCGGGAGGGGCTACGAGCAGTACTTC.

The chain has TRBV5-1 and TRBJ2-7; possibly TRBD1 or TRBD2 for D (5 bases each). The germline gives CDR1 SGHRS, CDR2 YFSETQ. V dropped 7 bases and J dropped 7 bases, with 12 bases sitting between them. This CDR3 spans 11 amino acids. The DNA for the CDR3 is TGCGCCAGCTCAGGGAGTACGGAGCAGTACTTC. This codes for CASSGSTEQYF. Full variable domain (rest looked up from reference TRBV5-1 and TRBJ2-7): KAGVTQTPRYLIKTRGQQVTLSCSPISGHRSVSWYQQTPGQGLQFLFEYFSETQRNKGNFPGRFSGRQFSNSRSEMNVSTLELGDSALYLCASSGSTEQYFGPGTRLTVT.

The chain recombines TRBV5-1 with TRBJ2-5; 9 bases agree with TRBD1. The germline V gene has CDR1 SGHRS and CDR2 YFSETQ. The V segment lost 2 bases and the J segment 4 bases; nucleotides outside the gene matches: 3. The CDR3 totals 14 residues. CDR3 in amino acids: CASSLQGAGETQYF. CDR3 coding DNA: TGCGCCAGCAGCTTACAGGGGGCCGGAGAGACCCAGTACTTC.

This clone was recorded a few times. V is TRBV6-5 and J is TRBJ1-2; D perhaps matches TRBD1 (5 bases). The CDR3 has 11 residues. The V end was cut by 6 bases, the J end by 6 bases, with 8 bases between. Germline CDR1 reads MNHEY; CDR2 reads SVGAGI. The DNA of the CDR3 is TGTGCCAGCAGCTCGGGGGATGGCTACACCTTC. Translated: CASSSGDGYTF.

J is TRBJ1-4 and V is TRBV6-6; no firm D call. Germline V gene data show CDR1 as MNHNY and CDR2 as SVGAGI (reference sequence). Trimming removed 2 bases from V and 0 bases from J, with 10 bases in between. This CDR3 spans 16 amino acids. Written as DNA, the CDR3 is TGTGCCAGCAGTTACGGGGATCTTGCAACTAATGAAAAACTGTTTTTT. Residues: CASSYGDLATNEKLFF.